This T cell receptor (beta chain) was sequenced during a study of T cells in Graves' hyperthyroidism and ophthalmopathy. Overall study findings and caveats: Separation of ophthalmopathy from stable hyperthyroidism was achieved by a 13 V-J model. The model forecast ophthalmopathy, anticipating it by a median around 6.5 months before onset.

Amplification of TCR beta CDR3 regions used RNA as the template. Researchers ran a first-round RT-PCR on the TCR CDR3 using the HTBI primer set. TCRdb reprocessed the multiplex PCR reads with MiXCR, giving one entry per CDR3 protein. In the table there are hundreds of thousands of distinct CDR3 sequences, over 12% of which are singletons. Germline CDR1 is LGHNA and CDR2 is YNFKEQ. The ends were cut back, 2 bases at V and 8 bases at J, with 15 bases in the middle. The CDR3 extends over 14 amino acids. This clonotype was picked up a small number of times. What it recognizes is unknown. Fresh peripheral blood, about 10 ml of it, supplied the PBMCs.

The chain links TRBV4-2 to TRBJ1-2; D is possibly TRBD1 (5 bases). Sequences were obtained from blood. This clonotype was obtained from a woman aged 40 to 49 with Graves' ophthalmopathy. The DNA for the CDR3 is TGTGCCAGCAGCCAAACCTCAGGGACGAGGGGCTACACCTTC. Encoded protein: CASSQTSGTRGYTF.